Listed below are T cell receptor beta chains from one sample, sequenced in a study of Ad26.COV2.S vaccination and SARS-CoV-2 variants. Repertoires were generated with immunoSEQ multiplex PCR, while TCRdb's copy carries only in-frame clones and drops some. The sample contains roughly 320,000 clones, 70% to 90% of which appear only once. Sequencing was performed on peripheral blood, taken in a trial of Ad26.COV2.S vaccine versus placebo. These receptors were obtained from a person between 18 and 65 years old who received the Ad26.COV2.S COVID-19 vaccine or a placebo. CDR3s include the opening cysteine and the closing phenylalanine or tryptophan. The listing skips clone size in some rows; elsewhere it reads once, few, many or a size class.

CDR3 protein: CASSGQGLNYGYTF
J gene: TRBJ1-2
clone size: -
V gene: TRBV6-5

CDR3 protein: CASTAGLAGGAQYF
J gene: TRBJ2-5
clone size: once
V gene: TRBV7-2

CDR3 protein: CASSLLGRGSYNSPLHF
J gene: TRBJ1-6
clone size: -
V gene: TRBV5-4

CDR3 protein: CASRRVGQPQHF
J gene: TRBJ1-5
clone size: -
V gene: TRBV2

CDR3 protein: CASSRDTRDTQYF
J gene: TRBJ2-3
clone size: -
V gene: TRBV5-1

CDR3 protein: CASSPRDRGTGELFF
J gene: TRBJ2-2
clone size: -
V gene: TRBV3-1/TRBV3-2

CDR3 protein: CAAGGDRDNQPQHF
J gene: TRBJ1-5
clone size: -
V gene: TRBV19

CDR3 protein: CASSSGTGSTEAFF
J gene: TRBJ1-1
clone size: -
V gene: TRBV6-4

CDR3 protein: CTSSQDAPSIPMREKLFF
J gene: TRBJ1-4
clone size: many
V gene: TRBV1

CDR3 protein: CASSLGFEWSTDTQYF
J gene: TRBJ2-3
clone size: few
V gene: TRBV7-8

CDR3 protein: CASSLVVNTEAFF
J gene: TRBJ1-1
clone size: once
V gene: TRBV11-3

CDR3 protein: CASSADNQPQHF
J gene: TRBJ1-5
clone size: -
V gene: TRBV7-9

CDR3 protein: CASRSTSGGASTQYF
J gene: TRBJ2-3
clone size: -
V gene: TRBV2

CDR3 protein: CASMEGTGGWNQPQHF
J gene: TRBJ1-5
clone size: few
V gene: TRBV2

CDR3 protein: CASSPQSTAYEQYF
J gene: TRBJ2-7
clone size: -
V gene: TRBV19

CDR3 protein: CASSQGDRGQAFF
J gene: TRBJ1-1
clone size: -
V gene: TRBV3-1/TRBV3-2

CDR3 protein: CASSRSVVGRGDNSPLHF
J gene: TRBJ1-6
clone size: -
V gene: TRBV5-1

CDR3 protein: CASSARENYGYTF
J gene: TRBJ1-2
clone size: -
V gene: TRBV6-5

CDR3 protein: CASSPQGNSPLHF
J gene: TRBJ1-6
clone size: -
V gene: TRBV18

CDR3 protein: CASSERDYGYTF
J gene: TRBJ1-2
clone size: -
V gene: TRBV6-2/TRBV6-3

CDR3 protein: CASSQDLVRGSTGGELFF
J gene: TRBJ2-2
clone size: -
V gene: TRBV4-3

CDR3 protein: CASSEWGRIAKNIQYF
J gene: TRBJ2-4
clone size: -
V gene: TRBV2

CDR3 protein: CASSFEHAGNTIYF
J gene: TRBJ1-3
clone size: -
V gene: TRBV9

CDR3 protein: CASSLPTGGSHGYGYTF
J gene: TRBJ1-2
clone size: -
V gene: TRBV7-9

CDR3 protein: CASRSYEQYF
J gene: TRBJ2-7
clone size: -
V gene: TRBV19

CDR3 protein: CASVVGEGRQAFF
J gene: TRBJ1-1
clone size: -
V gene: TRBV6-5

CDR3 protein: CASSSGLNTEAFF
J gene: TRBJ1-1
clone size: -
V gene: TRBV16

CDR3 protein: CASSTGTGYGYGYTF
J gene: TRBJ1-2
clone size: -
V gene: TRBV11-2

CDR3 protein: CASSERLSYEQYF
J gene: TRBJ2-7
clone size: -
V gene: TRBV6-1

CDR3 protein: CASSLLNGADNSPLHF
J gene: TRBJ1-6
clone size: -
V gene: TRBV5-1

CDR3 protein: CASSSRAGYGYTF
J gene: TRBJ1-2
clone size: -
V gene: TRBV7-3

CDR3 protein: CASSIVRDSYEQYF
J gene: TRBJ2-7
clone size: -
V gene: TRBV19

CDR3 protein: CAWSAYGTAHYGYTF
J gene: TRBJ1-2
clone size: -
V gene: TRBV30

CDR3 protein: CASSLSWTSATDTQYF
J gene: TRBJ2-3
clone size: -
V gene: TRBV11-3

CDR3 protein: CASNPGGSYNEQFF
J gene: TRBJ2-1
clone size: -
V gene: TRBV28

CDR3 protein: CASREGQTNYEQYF
J gene: TRBJ2-7
clone size: -
V gene: TRBV6-5

CDR3 protein: CASSFRGPNTEAFF
J gene: TRBJ1-1
clone size: -
V gene: TRBV27

CDR3 protein: CASSMGRGYRGYTF
J gene: TRBJ1-2
clone size: -
V gene: TRBV19

CDR3 protein: CASSPDRGDNSPLHF
J gene: TRBJ1-6
clone size: -
V gene: TRBV6-5

CDR3 protein: CASSVGGNRADTQYF
J gene: TRBJ2-3
clone size: -
V gene: TRBV9

CDR3 protein: CASSPRGGDQPQHF
J gene: TRBJ1-5
clone size: -
V gene: TRBV18

CDR3 protein: CASSILGLAGGIHYEQYF
J gene: TRBJ2-7
clone size: -
V gene: TRBV11-2

CDR3 protein: CASSLAPGLGLETQYF
J gene: TRBJ2-5
clone size: once
V gene: TRBV5-1

CDR3 protein: CASSPYREAGYGYTF
J gene: TRBJ1-2
clone size: few
V gene: TRBV18

CDR3 protein: CASSGGTRETQYF
J gene: TRBJ2-5
clone size: -
V gene: TRBV2

CDR3 protein: CSVADGNQPQHF
J gene: TRBJ1-5
clone size: -
V gene: TRBV29-1

CDR3 protein: CASSEGHGNEKLFF
J gene: TRBJ1-4
clone size: -
V gene: TRBV9

CDR3 protein: CASSLGQLNSPLHF
J gene: TRBJ1-6
clone size: -
V gene: TRBV7-9

CDR3 protein: CASSQPGGRSNQPQHF
J gene: TRBJ1-5
clone size: -
V gene: TRBV6-2/TRBV6-3

CDR3 protein: CASSSQGSSQPQHF
J gene: TRBJ1-5
clone size: -
V gene: TRBV5-4

CDR3 protein: CASSLTLAGDTEAFF
J gene: TRBJ1-1
clone size: -
V gene: TRBV7-3

CDR3 protein: CASSASGGLSYGYTF
J gene: TRBJ1-2
clone size: once
V gene: TRBV9

CDR3 protein: CASSHYTDTQYF
J gene: TRBJ2-3
clone size: -
V gene: TRBV6-2/TRBV6-3

CDR3 protein: CASTRVTEAFF
J gene: TRBJ1-1
clone size: few
V gene: TRBV12-3/TRBV12-4

CDR3 protein: CASSQILADKDNEQFF
J gene: TRBJ2-1
clone size: -
V gene: TRBV4-1